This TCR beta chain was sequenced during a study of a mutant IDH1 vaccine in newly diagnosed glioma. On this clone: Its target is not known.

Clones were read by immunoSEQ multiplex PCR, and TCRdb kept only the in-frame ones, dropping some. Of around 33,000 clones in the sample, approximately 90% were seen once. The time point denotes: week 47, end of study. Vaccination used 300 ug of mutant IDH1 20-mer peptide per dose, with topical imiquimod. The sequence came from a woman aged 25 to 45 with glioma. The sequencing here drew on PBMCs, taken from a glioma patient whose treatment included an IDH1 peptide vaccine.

The CDR3: CASSPPHSAEQYF. The CDR3 coding sequence is TGCGCCAGCAGTCCCCCCCACTCGGCCGAGCAGTACTTC. The V gene is TRBV23-1, the J gene TRBJ2-7; D remains ambiguous. TRBV23-1 is placed among ORFs of uncertain function. The CDR3 length is 13 residues. Trimming shortened V by 4 bases and J by 6 bases, and 13 bases separated the two germline ends.